Listed below are T cell receptor beta chains from one sample, sequenced in a study of cytomegalovirus exposure and HLA in healthy donors. Only in-frame clones appear in the TCRdb table, and some are missing; sequencing was by immunoSEQ multiplex PCR. The clone table shows over 100,000 clones, with the ten largest holding approximately 1.8%. Sequenced: PBMCs. These receptors came from a man younger than 30 in good health and CMV-seronegative. The CDR3 runs from the conserved cysteine through the conserved F or W. A D gene is named only where the DNA matches it firmly.

D gene | J gene | V gene | CDR3 DNA | CDR3 protein
- | TRBJ2-3 | TRBV28 | TGTGCCAGCAGTTTAGAGCGGAGACACACAGATACGCAGTATTTT | CASSLERRHTDTQYF
TRBD1 | TRBJ2-5 | TRBV7-3 | TGTGCCAGCAGCCCCGGGACAGGGGTTGTGGAGACCCAGTACTTC | CASSPGTGVVETQYF
TRBD1 | TRBJ1-5 | TRBV28 | TGTGCCACCAGAGACAGGGCCTGGAGCAATCAGCCCCAGCATTTT | CATRDRAWSNQPQHF
TRBD1 | TRBJ1-1 | TRBV19 | TGTGCCAGAAGCCCGGACAGGGCCTTGAACACTGAAGCTTTCTTT | CARSPDRALNTEAFF
- | TRBJ2-3 | TRBV11-3 | TGTGCCAGCAGCTTCGGAGGGGGCACAGATACGCAGTATTTT | CASSFGGGTDTQYF
- | TRBJ2-7 | TRBV5-4 | TGTGCCAGCAGAAAGGAACTCTACGGTGGAGGGTTGGGGGGCTACGAGCAGTACTTC | CASRKELYGGGLGGYEQYF
- | TRBJ2-7 | TRBV6-1 | TGTGCCAGCATTGCAGGGCTTTCCTACGAGCAGTACTTC | CASIAGLSYEQYF
TRBD1 | TRBJ2-5 | TRBV5-4 | TGTGCCAGCAGCTGGGGACAGATGGGTCAAGAGACCCAGTACTTC | CASSWGQMGQETQYF
TRBD2 | TRBJ2-1 | TRBV18 | TGTGCCAGCTCACCCCTAGCGGGGGGAGGGGATGAGCAGTTCTTC | CASSPLAGGGDEQFF
- | TRBJ1-5 | TRBV7-6 | TGTGCCAGCAGCTTAGTAGACAGTAGCAATCAGCCCCAGCATTTT | CASSLVDSSNQPQHF
TRBD1 | TRBJ2-5 | TRBV27 | TGTGCCAGCAGTTTATCCGAGGGGGCGCGACGGGAGACCCAGTACTTC | CASSLSEGARRETQYF
TRBD1 | TRBJ2-7 | TRBV6-5 | TGTGCCAGCAGCAATACAGGGGCCTACGAGCAGTACTTC | CASSNTGAYEQYF
TRBD1 | TRBJ1-2 | TRBV28 | TGTGCCAGCAGCCAAATTAGGGACAGGCTGTCTGGCTACACCTTC | CASSQIRDRLSGYTF
TRBD2 | TRBJ2-1 | TRBV7-8 | TGTGCCAGCAGCTTAGTGAGCGGGGATGAGCAGTTCTTC | CASSLVSGDEQFF
- | TRBJ1-1 | TRBV15 | TGTGCCACCAGCAGAGATCGGGTTACCACTGAAGCTTTCTTT | CATSRDRVTTEAFF
TRBD1 | TRBJ1-4 | TRBV10-3 | TGTGCCATCAGTGATTCGACAGGGGTCCGGGAAAAACTGTTTTTT | CAISDSTGVREKLFF
TRBD1 | TRBJ2-7 | TRBV7-9 | TGTGCCAGCAGCCAACGAGGCCAGGGGGCAAGAGGGGGTTACGAGCAGTACTTC | CASSQRGQGARGGYEQYF
- | TRBJ2-2 | TRBV9 | TGTGCCAGCAGCCCCGAGAAAACCGGGGAGCTGTTTTTT | CASSPEKTGELFF
TRBD1 | TRBJ1-4 | TRBV4-1 | TGCGCCAGCAGCCAGGGACAGGGGGTAGGGGGTGAAAAACTGTTTTTT | CASSQGQGVGGEKLFF
- | TRBJ1-1 | TRBV7-9 | TGTGCCAGCAGCTTAGCGATCGGGGGTAATGAAGCTTTCTTT | CASSLAIGGNEAFF
- | TRBJ2-2 | TRBV7-2 | TGTGCCAGCAGCTTTTCTGGCCGGGGTGCGAACACCGGGGAGCTGTTTTTT | CASSFSGRGANTGELFF
TRBD1 | TRBJ1-5 | TRBV19 | TGTGCCAGTAGTACGACAGGGGGTTGGGATAGCAATCAGCCCCAGCATTTT | CASSTTGGWDSNQPQHF
- | TRBJ1-5 | TRBV27 | TGTGCCAGCAGGCCCGGGAACAGGGAGGGATCTCAGCCCCAGCATTTT | CASRPGNREGSQPQHF